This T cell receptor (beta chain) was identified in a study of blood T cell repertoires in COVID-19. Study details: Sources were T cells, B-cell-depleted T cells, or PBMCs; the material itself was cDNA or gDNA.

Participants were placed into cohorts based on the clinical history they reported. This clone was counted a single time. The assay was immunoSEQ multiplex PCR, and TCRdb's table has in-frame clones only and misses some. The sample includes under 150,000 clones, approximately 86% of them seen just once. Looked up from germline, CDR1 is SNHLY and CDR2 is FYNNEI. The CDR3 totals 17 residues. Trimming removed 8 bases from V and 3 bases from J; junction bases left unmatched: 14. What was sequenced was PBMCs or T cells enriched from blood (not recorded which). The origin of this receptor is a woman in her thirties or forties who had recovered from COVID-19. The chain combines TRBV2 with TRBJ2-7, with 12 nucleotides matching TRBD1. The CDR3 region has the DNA TGTGCCAGCCGAGGGACAGGGGGCCGTTTTACCGGCTACGAGCAGTACTTC. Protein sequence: CASRGTGGRFTGYEQYF.